This TCR beta chain was profiled in a study of shared clonotypes between healthy human individuals. Findings and caveats of the study: Clonotypes that were shared across a few donors made up approximately 5% of naive CD4 clonotypes.

Generated by immunoSEQ multiplex PCR, the TCRdb table keeps only in-frame clones and is missing some. The profile shows roughly 1 million clones, about four fifths of them singletons. Remarks on this clone: Its target is unknown.

The germline gives CDR1 SGHVS, CDR2 FQNEAQ. The V segment lost 5 bases and the J segment 0 bases; nucleotides outside the gene matches: 18. The CDR3 sequence is 20 residues long. The chain joins TRBV7-8 to TRBJ2-1, with 8 bases identical to TRBD2. The receptor was derived from a man aged 18 to 30 in good health. Some clones in this sample may be carry-over from other donors' samples. The specimen was memory CD4+ T cells from PBMCs. Subset specified: CD45RA-negative fraction. The CDR3 bases are TGTGCCAGCAGCCGGCGGGGGGTGAGCGGCCAATTAAGCTCCTACAATGAGCAGTTCTTC. Amino acids: CASSRRGVSGQLSSYNEQFF.